These 18 T cell receptor beta chains were sequenced from one sample in a study of identical twins. TCRdb analysed the 5' RACE reads with MiXCR anew, one entry per CDR3 protein. Of about 520,000 distinct CDR3 sequences in the sample, around 20% were seen once. The sample was also linked to a second study, of T cells expressing NK-cell markers.

Sequenced: CD4+ T cells sorted from blood. The source of these receptors is a woman aged 18-30 years in good health.

This clonotype appeared a few times. The V gene is TRBV5-6, the J gene TRBJ2-7; 10 nucleotides align to TRBD2. The CDR3 covers 14 residues. The junction had 2 bases not matched to a gene; V was cut back by 0 bases and J by 5 bases. Germline V gene sequence: CDR1 SGHDT, CDR2 YYEEEE. CDR3 DNA: TGTGCCAGCAGCTTGGCTGGGACTAGCGACGAGCAGTACTTC. It codes for CASSLAGTSDEQYF. Combining the CDR3 with reference TRBV5-6 and TRBJ2-7 gives the whole variable domain DAGVTQSPTHLIKTRGQQVTLRCSPKSGHDTVSWYQQALGQGPQFIFQYYEEEERQRGNFPDRFSGHQFPNYSSELNVNALLLGDSALYLCASSLAGTSDEQYFGPGTRLTVT.

The rearrangement links TRBV20-1 to TRBJ2-5; 12 bases map to TRBD2. The CDR3 has 15 residues. The germline CDR1 and CDR2 sequences are DFQATT and SNEGSKA (reference sequence). The J segment lost 5 bases and the V segment lost 1 base, leaving 5 bases of the junction unmatched. CDR3 sequence (DNA): TGCAGTGCTAGAGTGACTAGCGGGGGCGGGGAGACCCAGTACTTC. Protein sequence: CSARVTSGGGETQYF.

This chain joins TRBV7-9 and TRBJ2-1; 9 nucleotides match TRBD2. The V gene's germline CDR1 is SEHNR and CDR2 FQNEAQ (reference sequence). This CDR3 region has 15 residues. The V segment lost 4 bases and the J segment 7 bases; nucleotides outside the gene matches: 8. CDR3 amino acids: CASSSHGGRGNEQFF. The CDR3 DNA follows: TGTGCCAGCAGCTCTCATGGCGGGAGGGGTAATGAGCAGTTCTTC.

This clonotype occurred a few times. The rearrangement joins TRBV5-6 to TRBJ2-2; perhaps D is TRBD1 or TRBD2 (5 bases each). CDR3 length equals 16 residues. In germline, CDR1 is SGHDT, CDR2 YYEEEE. The V end was cut by 0 bases, the J end by 5 bases, with 14 bases between. Here the CDR3 reads CASSLVQGRGTGELFF. DNA of the CDR3: TGTGCCAGCAGCTTGGTCCAGGGACGAGGGACCGGGGAGCTGTTTTTT.

This clonotype has only a few counts. V usage is TRBV20-1 and J usage is TRBJ1-6; TRBD1 aligns across 9 bases. Germline CDR1 DFQATT, CDR2 SNEGSKA (reference sequence). After removal of 0 bases from V and 8 bases from J, the junction contained 11 bases not matched to a gene. This CDR3 comprises 17 residues. CDR3 in DNA: TGCAGTGCTAGAGATCTCGAGACAGGGGGAAGCGATTCACCCCTCCACTTT. This translates into CSARDLETGGSDSPLHF.

The chain carries TRBV12-3 or TRBV12-4 and TRBJ2-6, with D uncertain. V was cut by 7 bases and J by 0 bases, with 10 bases left in between. The CDR3 sequence is 15 residues long. The CDR3 protein is CASTPGSSGANVLTF. The CDR3, as DNA: TGTGCCAGCACTCCGGGTAGCTCTGGGGCCAACGTCCTGACTTTC.

The CDR3 loop reads CSARGLGLAGALDTQYF. For the CDR3, the DNA is TGCAGTGCTAGAGGCCTCGGGCTAGCGGGGGCTTTAGATACGCAGTATTTT. This rearrangement joins TRBV20-1 to TRBJ2-3; 10 bases are a match to TRBD2. J lost 5 bases, V lost 1 base, and 12 bases had no gene match. The CDR3 runs to 17 residues. CDR1 DFQATT and CDR2 SNEGSKA come from the germline V gene (reference sequence).

The chain recombines TRBV7-2 with TRBJ2-5; 13 bases line up with TRBD2. Losses at the gene ends were 3 bases for V and 4 bases for J; bases not matched to a gene: 5. Germline CDR1 is SGHTA and CDR2 is FQGNSA. The CDR3 spans 16 residues. CDR3 sequence: CASSLVRLAGGETQYF. CDR3 DNA sequence: TGTGCCAGCAGCTTGGTTCGACTAGCGGGAGGAGAGACCCAGTACTTC.

J is TRBJ2-2 and V is TRBV20-1, with no clear D. This CDR3 has 13 residues. Germline CDR1 and CDR2: DFQATT and SNEGSKA (reference sequence). The V and J ends lost 3 bases and 4 bases respectively, with 9 bases between them. This CDR3 is CSASPRSTGELFF. The CDR3 nucleotides are TGCAGTGCTAGTCCTCGAAGCACCGGGGAGCTGTTTTTT.

This clonotype was picked up a small number of times. V is TRBV20-1 and J is TRBJ1-1, with 7 bases aligning to TRBD1. The CDR3 consists of 14 residues. The germline V gene has CDR1 DFQATT and CDR2 SNEGSKA (reference sequence). Unmatched junction bases numbered 6, after V lost 3 bases and J lost 2 bases. CDR3 amino acids: CSASYRGSNTEAFF. The CDR3 nucleotides are TGCAGTGCTAGCTACAGGGGATCTAACACTGAAGCTTTCTTT.

V gene TRBV6-1 combines with J gene TRBJ1-2; maybe TRBD1 (5 bases). Looked up from germline, CDR1 is MNHNS and CDR2 is SASEGT. The CDR3 length is 14 residues. V was shortened by 5 bases and J by 7 bases, with 17 bases between the two germline ends. The CDR3 nucleotides read TGTGCCAGCAGTAGCGGGACTCCCCTCGGTGGCTACACCTTC. Protein sequence: CASSSGTPLGGYTF.

V usage is TRBV20-1 and J usage is TRBJ2-7, with D possibly TRBD2 on 5 matching bases. This CDR3 is 11 amino acids long. Germline V lookup: CDR1 DFQATT, CDR2 SNEGSKA (reference sequence). Trimming shortened V by 3 bases and J by 3 bases, and 6 bases separated the two germline ends. CDR3 sequence: CSASTSYEQYF. In nucleotides, the CDR3 is TGCAGTGCTAGCACTAGCTACGAGCAGTACTTC.

The chain employs TRBV5-6 and TRBJ2-7; D not resolved. The germline CDR1 and CDR2 sequences are SGHDT and YYEEEE. Between the trimmed V and J ends, which lost 2 bases and 3 bases, there was a span of 18 bases. The CDR3 is made up of 16 amino acids. In nucleotides, the CDR3 is TGTGCCAGCAGCTTCACTCCTTCGATTGCAGTCTACGAGCAGTACTTC. Amino acids: CASSFTPSIAVYEQYF.

This clonotype showed up just a few times. The rearrangement uses TRBV4-3 and TRBJ2-1; D might be TRBD2 (6 bases). Trimming removed 0 bases from V and 6 bases from J, with 18 bases in between. The CDR3 is 17 residues long. Germline V gene lookup returns CDR1 LGHNA and CDR2 YSLEER. The CDR3 protein is CASSQERTGRFPNEQFF. The CDR3 DNA reads as TGCGCCAGCAGCCAAGAGAGGACGGGGAGGTTCCCCAATGAGCAGTTCTTC.

The chain uses TRBV9 and TRBJ2-1; 8 nucleotides align to TRBD2. Germline-derived CDR1 and CDR2 are SGDLS and YYNGEE. Trimming cost V 6 bases and J 4 bases; bases outside gene matches: 6. The CDR3 is made up of 14 amino acids. The CDR3: CASTISGSYNEQFF. In nucleotides, the CDR3 is TGTGCCAGCACCATCAGCGGGAGTTACAATGAGCAGTTCTTC.

A few counts support this clonotype. The chain combines TRBV5-8 with TRBJ2-1, with 9 bases matching TRBD2. The junction had 12 bases not matched to a gene; V was cut back by 3 bases and J by 8 bases. The germline V gene has CDR1 SGHTS and CDR2 YDEGEE. The CDR3 has 16 amino acids. CDR3 loop: CASSSVVAGGGHEQFF. In DNA form, the CDR3 reads TGTGCCAGCAGCTCCGTAGTTGCGGGAGGGGGCCATGAGCAGTTCTTC. Drawing the rest from reference TRBV5-8 and TRBJ2-1, the complete variable domain is EAGVTQSPTHLIKTRGQQATLRCSPISGHTSVYWYQQALGLGLQFLLWYDEGEERNRGNFPPRFSGRQFPNYSSELNVNALELEDSALYLCASSSVVAGGGHEQFFGPGTRLTVL.

This CDR3 reads CASSLVGQLNTEAFF. CDR3 nucleotide sequence: TGTGCCAGCAGCTTAGTAGGCCAGTTGAACACTGAAGCTTTCTTT. V is TRBV11-2 and J is TRBJ1-1; D is uncertain. The CDR3 covers 15 residues. CDR1 and CDR2 from the germline V gene are SGHAT and FQNNGV. The ends were cut back, 1 base at V and 0 bases at J, with 9 bases in the middle.

A few counts support this clonotype. The gene calls are TRBV6-5 and TRBJ1-5; D gene ambiguous. This CDR3 is 15 amino acids long. The V and J ends lost 0 bases and 5 bases respectively, with 11 bases between them. CDR1 and CDR2 from the germline V gene are MNHEY and SVGAGI. This chain's CDR3 is CASSYSNLADQPQHF. The CDR3 nucleotides read TGTGCCAGCAGTTACTCGAACCTGGCTGATCAGCCCCAGCATTTT.